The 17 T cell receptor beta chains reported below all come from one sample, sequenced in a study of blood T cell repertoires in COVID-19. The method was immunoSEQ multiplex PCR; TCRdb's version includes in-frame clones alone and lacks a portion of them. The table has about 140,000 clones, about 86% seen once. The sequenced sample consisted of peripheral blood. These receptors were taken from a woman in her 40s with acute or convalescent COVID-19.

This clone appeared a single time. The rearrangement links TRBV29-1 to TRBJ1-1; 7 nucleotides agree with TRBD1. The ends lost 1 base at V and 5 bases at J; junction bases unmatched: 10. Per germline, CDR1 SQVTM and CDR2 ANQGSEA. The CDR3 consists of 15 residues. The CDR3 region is CSVEGARGAITEAFF. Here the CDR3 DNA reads TGCAGCGTTGAAGGGGCCAGGGGGGCGATAACTGAAGCTTTCTTT.

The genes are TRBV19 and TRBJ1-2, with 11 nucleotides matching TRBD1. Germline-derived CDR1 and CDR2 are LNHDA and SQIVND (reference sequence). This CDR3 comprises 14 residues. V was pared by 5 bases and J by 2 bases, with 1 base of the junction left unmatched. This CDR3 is CASSRDRGNYGYTF. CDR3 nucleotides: TGTGCCAGTAGTCGGGACAGGGGGAACTATGGCTACACCTTC.

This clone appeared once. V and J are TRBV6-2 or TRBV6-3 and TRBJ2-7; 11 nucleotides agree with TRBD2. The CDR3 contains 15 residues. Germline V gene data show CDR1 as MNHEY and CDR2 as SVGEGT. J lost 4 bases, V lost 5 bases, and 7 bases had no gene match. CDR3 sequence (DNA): TGTGCCAGCAGTCGAATTAGCGGGAGGGAATACGAGCAGTACTTC. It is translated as CASSRISGREYEQYF.

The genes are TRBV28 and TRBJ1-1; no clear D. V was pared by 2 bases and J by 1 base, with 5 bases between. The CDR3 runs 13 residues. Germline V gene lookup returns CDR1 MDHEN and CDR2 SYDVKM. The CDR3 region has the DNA TGTGCCAGCAGTTTAATCGGGAACACTGAAGCTTTCTTT. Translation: CASSLIGNTEAFF.

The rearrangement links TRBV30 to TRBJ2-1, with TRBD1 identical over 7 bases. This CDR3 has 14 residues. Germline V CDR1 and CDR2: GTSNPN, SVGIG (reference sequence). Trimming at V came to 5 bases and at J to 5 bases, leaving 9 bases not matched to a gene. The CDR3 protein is CAWGYGTANNEQFF. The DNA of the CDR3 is TGTGCCTGGGGCTACGGGACAGCTAACAATGAGCAGTTCTTC.

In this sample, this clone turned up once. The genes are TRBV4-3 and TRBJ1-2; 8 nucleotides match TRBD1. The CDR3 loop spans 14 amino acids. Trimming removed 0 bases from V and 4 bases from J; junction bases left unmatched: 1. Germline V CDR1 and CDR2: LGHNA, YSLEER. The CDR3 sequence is CASSQDRGPYGYTF. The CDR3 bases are TGCGCCAGCAGCCAAGACAGGGGGCCCTATGGCTACACCTTC.

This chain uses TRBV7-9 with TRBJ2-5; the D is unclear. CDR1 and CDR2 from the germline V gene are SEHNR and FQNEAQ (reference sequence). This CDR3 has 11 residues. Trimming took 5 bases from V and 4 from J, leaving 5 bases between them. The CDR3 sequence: CASSGVETQYF. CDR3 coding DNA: TGTGCCAGCAGCGGAGTAGAGACCCAGTACTTC.

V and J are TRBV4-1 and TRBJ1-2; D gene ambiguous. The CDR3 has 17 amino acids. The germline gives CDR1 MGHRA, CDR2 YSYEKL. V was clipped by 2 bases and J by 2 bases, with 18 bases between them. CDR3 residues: CASSQFLQSHLNYGYTF. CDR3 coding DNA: TGCGCCAGCAGCCAATTCTTACAGAGCCACTTGAACTATGGCTACACCTTC.

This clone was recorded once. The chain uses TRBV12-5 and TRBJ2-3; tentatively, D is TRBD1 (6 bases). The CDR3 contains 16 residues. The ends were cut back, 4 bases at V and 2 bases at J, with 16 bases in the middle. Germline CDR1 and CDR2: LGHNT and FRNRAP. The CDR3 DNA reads TGTGCTAGTGGTTGGTTCCGGGACACCCTCACAGATACGCAGTATTTT. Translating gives CASGWFRDTLTDTQYF.

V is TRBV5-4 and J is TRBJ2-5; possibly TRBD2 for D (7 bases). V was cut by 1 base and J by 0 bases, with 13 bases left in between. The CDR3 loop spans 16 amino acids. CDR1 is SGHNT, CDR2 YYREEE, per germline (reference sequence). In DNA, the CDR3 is TGTGCCAGCAGCTTGAGGGGGGGCTCATACCAAGAGACCCAGTACTTC. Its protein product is CASSLRGGSYQETQYF.

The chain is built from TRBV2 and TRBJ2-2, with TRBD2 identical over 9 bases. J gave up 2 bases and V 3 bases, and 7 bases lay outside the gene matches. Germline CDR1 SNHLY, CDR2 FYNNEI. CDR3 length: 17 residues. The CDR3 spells CASSEWPSGTNTGELFF. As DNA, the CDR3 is TGTGCCAGCAGTGAGTGGCCTAGCGGGACAAACACCGGGGAGCTGTTTTTT. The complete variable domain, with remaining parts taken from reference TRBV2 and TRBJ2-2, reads EPEVTQTPSHQVTQMGQEVILRCVPISNHLYFYWYRQILGQKVEFLVSFYNNEISEKSEIFDDQFSVERPDGSNFTLKIRSTKLEDSAMYFCASSEWPSGTNTGELFFGEGSRLTVL.

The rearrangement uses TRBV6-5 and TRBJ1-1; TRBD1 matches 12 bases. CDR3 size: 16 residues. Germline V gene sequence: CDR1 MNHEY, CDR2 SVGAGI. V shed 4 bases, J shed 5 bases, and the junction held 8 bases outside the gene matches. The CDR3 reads CASSFLGQGARTEAFF. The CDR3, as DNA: TGTGCCAGCAGTTTTCTGGGACAGGGGGCTCGGACTGAAGCTTTCTTT.

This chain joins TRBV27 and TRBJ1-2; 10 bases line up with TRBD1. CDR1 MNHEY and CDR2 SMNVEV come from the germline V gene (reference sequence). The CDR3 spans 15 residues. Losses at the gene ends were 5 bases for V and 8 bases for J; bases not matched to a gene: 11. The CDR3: CASSRDRGWVYGYTF. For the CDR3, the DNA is TGTGCCAGCAGTCGGGACAGGGGCTGGGTATACGGCTACACCTTC.

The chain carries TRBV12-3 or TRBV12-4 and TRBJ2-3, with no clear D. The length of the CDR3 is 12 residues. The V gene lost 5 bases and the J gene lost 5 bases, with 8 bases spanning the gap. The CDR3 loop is CASSPQIDTQYF. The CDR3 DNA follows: TGTGCCAGCAGTCCTCAGATAGATACGCAGTATTTT.

CDR3 protein: CASSLAVGGASTDTQYF. Written as DNA, the CDR3 is TGTGCCAGCAGCTTAGCGGTGGGCGGGGCTAGCACAGATACGCAGTATTTT. The chain carries TRBV7-2 and TRBJ2-3; possible D gene TRBD2, 6 bases. Deletions cut 0 bases from V and 0 bases from J, with 13 bases between. The germline V gene encodes CDR1 SGHTA and CDR2 FQGNSA. The length of the CDR3 is 17 residues.

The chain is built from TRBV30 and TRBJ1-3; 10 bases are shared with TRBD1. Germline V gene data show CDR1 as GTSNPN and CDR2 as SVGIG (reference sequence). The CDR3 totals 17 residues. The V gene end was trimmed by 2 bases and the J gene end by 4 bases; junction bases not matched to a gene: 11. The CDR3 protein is CAWSLGGTGVRGNTIYF. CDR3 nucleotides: TGTGCCTGGAGTCTTGGGGGGACAGGGGTCCGGGGAAACACCATATATTTT.

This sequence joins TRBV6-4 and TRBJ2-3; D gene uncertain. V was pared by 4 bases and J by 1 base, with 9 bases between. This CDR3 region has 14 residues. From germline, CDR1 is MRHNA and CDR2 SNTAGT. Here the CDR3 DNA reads TGTGCCAGCAGTGTAGTTTTCGGCACAGATACGCAGTATTTT. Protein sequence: CASSVVFGTDTQYF.